The sample holds a few counts of the clone carrying this T cell receptor (beta chain). These data originate in a study of T-cell memory formation after mild COVID-19. This CDR3 contains 16 residues. Germline CDR1 is SEHNR and CDR2 is FQNEAQ (reference sequence). Losses at the gene ends were 5 bases for V and 8 bases for J; bases not matched to a gene: 11. TCRdb re-derived calls from the 5' RACE reads in MiXCR, one entry per CDR3 protein. The sample holds about 350,000 distinct CDR3 sequences, roughly 13% seen once. Sequencing used PBMCs or a T cell subset sorted from them (not recorded which). The chain combines TRBV7-9 with TRBJ2-1, with 11 nucleotides matching TRBD2. The TCR comes from a man between 18 and 29 years old who had mild COVID-19 (a few samples of this study predate the infection). Cell type and time point are not known. The CDR3 DNA reads as TGTGCCAGCAGCCCAGGGACTAGCGGCCAAGGGGATGAGCAGTTCTTC. This sequence encodes CASSPGTSGQGDEQFF.